What follows are 13 T cell receptor beta chains derived from one specimen sequenced in a study of identifying expanded T cells in peripheral blood (dated by TCRdb to the late 2010s). Libraries were constructed by the immunoSEQ multiplex PCR assay. In its TCRdb copy, this immuneACCESS table keeps in-frame sequences only and misses some clones. Where compared with another copy, unresolved V genes explain less than half of these, and the others have no known cause. The sample includes about 110,000 clones, with roughly nine tenths observed a single time. The ten largest clonotypes hold 7.5% to 9.5% of the sample. Specimen: blood. Receptors were obtained from a person aged 18 to 70 in good health.

The J gene is TRBJ1-6, the V gene TRBV5-6, with D perhaps TRBD1 (6 bases). Germline CDR1 is SGHDT and CDR2 is YYEEEE. The CDR3 contains 16 residues. V was trimmed by 2 bases and J by 0 bases, leaving 9 bases between them. CDR3 DNA: TGTGCCAGCAGCTTTCGGGGGGCCTCCTATAATTCACCCCTCCACTTT. Its translation is CASSFRGASYNSPLHF.

The chain recombines TRBV5-1 with TRBJ1-2; maybe TRBD1 (6 bases). Germline CDR1 and CDR2: SGHRS and YFSETQ. Trimming cost V 0 bases and J 9 bases, with 18 bases left between them. CDR3 size: 15 residues. In nucleotides, the CDR3 is TGCGCCAGCAGCTTGGTTAGACAGGCCACCAGAAGCTACACCTTC. Translation gives CASSLVRQATRSYTF.

V gene TRBV7-2 combines with J gene TRBJ2-4; a weak D match, TRBD2 (6 bases). V gave up 4 bases and J gave up 3 bases, with 10 bases separating them. Germline V lookup: CDR1 SGHTA, CDR2 FQGNSA. The CDR3 consists of 14 residues. In nucleotides, the CDR3 is TGTGCCAGCAGCTCGGGACTTAACAAAAACATTCAGTACTTC. Translating gives CASSSGLNKNIQYF.

V and J are TRBV5-5 and TRBJ1-2; a possible D gene is TRBD1 (5 bases). The V end was cut by 2 bases, the J end by 1 base, with 9 bases between. Germline CDR1 is SGHKS and CDR2 is YYEKEE (reference sequence). This CDR3 has 14 amino acids. The CDR3 nucleotides are TGTGCCAGCAGCTTTTCCAGGGATAACTATGGCTACACCTTC. As protein: CASSFSRDNYGYTF.

The chain has TRBV7-8 and TRBJ2-3; 11 bases fit TRBD2. Trimming cost V 5 bases and J 5 bases; bases outside gene matches: 12. The CDR3 covers 17 residues. Germline V gene sequence: CDR1 SGHVS, CDR2 FQNEAQ. The CDR3 region is CASSKVAGGGFGDTQYF. CDR3 sequence (DNA): TGTGCCAGCAGCAAAGTAGCGGGAGGGGGCTTCGGAGATACGCAGTATTTT.

This sequence joins TRBV7-2 and TRBJ2-3, with D tentatively TRBD2 (6 bases). CDR3 length: 15 residues. Deletions cut 1 base from V and 3 bases from J, with 11 bases between. The germline gives CDR1 SGHTA, CDR2 FQGNSA. In DNA form, the CDR3 reads TGTGCCAGCAGCTTAGGCGGGACGGGAACAGATACGCAGTATTTT. Encoded protein: CASSLGGTGTDTQYF. Variable domain in full (rest from reference TRBV7-2 and TRBJ2-3): GAGVSQSPSNKVTEKGKDVELRCDPISGHTALYWYRQSLGQGLEFLIYFQGNSAPDKSGLPSDRFSAERTGGSVSTLTIQRTQQEDSAVYLCASSLGGTGTDTQYFGPGTRLTVL.

CDR3 in amino acids: CASSPRGGISTEAFF. The CDR3 region has the DNA TGTGCCAGCAGTCCCCGCGGGGGGATCAGCACTGAAGCTTTCTTT. The rearrangement links TRBV28 to TRBJ1-1; TRBD1 might be the D (5 bases). Trimming left V 5 bases short and J 4 bases short, with 17 bases between. CDR1 and CDR2 from the germline V gene are MDHEN and SYDVKM. The CDR3 loop spans 15 amino acids.

The chain links TRBV6-5 to TRBJ1-5; D possibly corresponds to TRBD1 (6 bases). This CDR3 comprises 16 residues. In germline, CDR1 is MNHEY, CDR2 SVGAGI. The V end lost 0 bases, the J end lost 4 bases, and 13 bases lay between the germline ends. CDR3 DNA sequence: TGTGCCAGCAGTTACTCGTCAGGGGAAAGAAATCAGCCCCAGCATTTT. As protein: CASSYSSGERNQPQHF.

V is TRBV4-3 and J is TRBJ2-7; no clear D gene. CDR1 is LGHNA and CDR2 is YSLEER in the germline V gene. The length of the CDR3 is 12 residues. V was clipped by 1 base and J by 3 bases, with 4 bases between them. CDR3 bases: TGCGCCAGCAGCCAAGGAGGCTACGAGCAGTACTTC. This sequence encodes CASSQGGYEQYF.

This chain joins TRBV5-4 and TRBJ2-5; perhaps TRBD2 as D (5 bases). The V gene lost 4 bases and the J gene lost 3 bases, with 16 bases spanning the gap. Germline V gives CDR1 SGHNT, CDR2 YYREEE (reference sequence). This CDR3 spans 15 amino acids. CDR3 in amino acids: CASSPGGLRKETQYF. The CDR3, as DNA: TGTGCCAGCAGCCCCGGCGGGCTTAGAAAAGAGACCCAGTACTTC. The full variable domain, completed using reference TRBV5-4 and TRBJ2-5, is ETGVTQSPTHLIKTRGQQVTLRCSSQSGHNTVSWYQQALGQGPQFIFQYYREEENGRGNFPPRFSGLQFPNYSSELNVNALELDDSALYLCASSPGGLRKETQYFGPGTRLLVL.

This clone has a single count. The J gene is TRBJ2-2, the V gene TRBV4-1, with 7 nucleotides matching TRBD1. CDR1 and CDR2 (germline): MGHRA, YSYEKL. The CDR3 spans 15 residues. Trimming at V came to 3 bases and at J to 6 bases, leaving 7 bases not matched to a gene. Written as DNA, the CDR3 is TGCGCCAGCAGCCAGCCGGACAGGACTGCCGGGGAGCTGTTTTTT. Amino acid sequence: CASSQPDRTAGELFF.

The genes are TRBV7-3 and TRBJ2-3; D is possibly TRBD1 (6 bases). There are 14 residues in the CDR3. The germline V and J ends were trimmed by 8 bases and 6 bases, with 18 bases remaining between them. Germline CDR1 reads SGHTA; CDR2 reads FQGTGA. CDR3 protein: CASGLLGQKDTQYF. The CDR3 DNA sequence: TGTGCCAGCGGCCTCCTGGGACAAAAGGATACGCAGTATTTT.

This clone occurred once. This chain uses TRBV19 with TRBJ2-3, with D uncertain. The germline CDR1 and CDR2 sequences are LNHDA and SQIVND (reference sequence). V was cut by 7 bases and J by 6 bases, with 14 bases left in between. This CDR3 spans 13 amino acids. CDR3 sequence: CASNTLPWDTQYF. In DNA, the CDR3 is TGTGCCAGTAATACCCTCCCCTGGGATACGCAGTATTTT.